This T cell receptor beta chain was captured in a study of blood T cell repertoires in COVID-19 (dated by TCRdb to 2019 to 2021). Study-level background: Collaborator samples came from the United States, Italy and Spain and covered acute and convalescent phases of COVID-19. The prospective study material was composed of cDNA or gDNA derived from T cells, B-cell-depleted T cells, or PBMCs. Subjects who had been exposed to COVID-19, were actively infected with it, or had recovered from it provided the deeply sampled blood TCRbeta repertoires that made up the dataset. The repertoires were released in a freely available public database intended as a resource for research on the immune response to SARS-CoV-2. Samples came from the ongoing ImmuneRACE study (first 160 participants) plus 1,254 subjects from 6 global collaborators. Sample metadata almost always included a de-identified subject ID, COVID-19 status, age in years and sex. Where available, HLA class I and class II types were obtained from metadata supplied by the sample provider rather than from assay-based typing.

TCRbeta CDR3 regions were amplified from genomic DNA by means of the immunoSEQ Assay, a bias-controlled multiplex PCR. As for how the authors treated the data: Nucleated cell counts per sample were estimated from amplification of reference gene primers within the assay. To quantify the absolute abundance of each unique TCRbeta CDR3 rearrangement, sequence reads were collapsed and filtered. For each sample, productive Simpson clonality was calculated as the square root of Simpson's diversity index over productive rearrangements. TCRdb stores this immuneACCESS table with in-frame sequences only. Part of the clones is absent; in the studies checked, under half of the shortfall reflects unresolved V genes, and no reason is known for the rest. V, J and clone size derive from that table, while D and trimming were established from the DNA sequence. For this sample there are 150,000 to 200,000 clones; roughly 87% appear just once. The ten most abundant clones make up 9.5% to 12% of the sample.

General study outcomes and caveats: The amount of clinical and demographic metadata varied by source and participant and was provided uncurated.

Relative to germline, V is 5 bases shorter and J is 0 bases shorter, with 11 bases between their ends. The CDR3 has 16 amino acids, counting the end cysteine and phenylalanine. The read is trimmed to its CDR3 DNA, 48 bases read in frame from base 1. CDR1 and CDR2 are read off the germline V gene as SGHVS and FQNEAQ. Notes on this clone: Its antigen specificity is not known. No clone much larger than this one lies a single base away; base qualities are absent.

Participants in the prospective study were enrolled through a virtual design, were aged roughly 18 to 100 years, and lived in roughly 24 United States geographic areas. Cohort assignment in the prospective study relied on participant-reported clinical history from a screening survey and a study questionnaire. For ImmuneRACE Cohort 3, a participant was defined as recovered based on two consecutive negative NP/OP PCR tests, clearance by a healthcare professional, or resolution of symptoms. Each participant in the prospective study had whole blood, serum and a nasopharyngeal or oropharyngeal swab collected by mobile phlebotomists. Additional blood draws and questionnaires over a roughly two-month period could optionally be provided by prospective study participants. Blood samples from the prospective study were shipped frozen or at room temperature prior to DNA extraction.

The sample was PBMCs or T cells enriched from blood (not recorded which). The sequence was obtained from a man aged 45-65 years who had recovered from COVID-19. The chain is assembled from TRBV7-8 and TRBJ2-6, and the D gene may be TRBD1, 5 bases matching. The CDR3 loop reads CASSGRVHSGANVLTF. In nucleotides, the sequence is TGTGCCAGCAGCGGCAGGGTCCACTCTGGGGCCAACGTCCTGACTTTC.